A selection of T cell receptor beta chains follows, all from one sample in a study of radiotherapy plus CTLA-4 blockade in lung cancer. The protocol was immunoSEQ multiplex PCR, while the TCRdb copy is restricted to in-frame clones and leaves out a portion. Here the sample spans fewer than 40,000 clones, about 70% being singletons. Sequencing was performed on peripheral blood, taken from a patient treated with radiotherapy plus ipilimumab. These receptors were obtained from a human donor with non-small cell lung cancer whose response to radiotherapy plus ipilimumab could not be evaluated. CDR3s include the opening cysteine and the closing phenylalanine or tryptophan. A D gene is named only where the DNA matches it firmly. Clone size is stated in some rows and not others, as once, few, many or a class when expanded.

D gene: .
clone size: .
V gene: TRBV6-5
J gene: TRBJ1-3
CDR3 DNA: TGTGCCAGCAGTTATTCTGAGGAGACCCACGGAAACACCATATATTTT
CDR3 protein: CASSYSEETHGNTIYF

D gene: .
clone size: .
V gene: TRBV5-1
J gene: TRBJ1-1
CDR3 DNA: TGCGCCAGCAGCTTGGTGCCGCCCAACATGAACACTGAAGCTTTCTTT
CDR3 protein: CASSLVPPNMNTEAFF

D gene: .
clone size: .
V gene: TRBV7-9
J gene: TRBJ2-4
CDR3 DNA: TGTGCCAGCAGCTTCAGGGGAGAAAACATTCAGTACTTC
CDR3 protein: CASSFRGENIQYF

D gene: TRBD2
clone size: .
V gene: TRBV27
J gene: TRBJ2-1
CDR3 DNA: TGTGCCAGCAGTTTATCGTCTAGCGGGCCGGTCGAACAGTTCTTC
CDR3 protein: CASSLSSSGPVEQFF

D gene: .
clone size: .
V gene: TRBV7-6
J gene: TRBJ1-1
CDR3 DNA: TGTGCCAGCAGCTTAGCCCTAGAGACAGGGAACACTGAAGCTTTCTTT
CDR3 protein: CASSLALETGNTEAFF

D gene: TRBD2
clone size: few
V gene: TRBV9
J gene: TRBJ2-3
CDR3 DNA: TGTGCCAGCAGCGAGGACGGGAGGGCCATCACAGATACGCAGTATTTT
CDR3 protein: CASSEDGRAITDTQYF

D gene: .
clone size: .
V gene: TRBV19
J gene: TRBJ1-2
CDR3 DNA: TGTGCCAGTAGTATAAATGGACAGTACTATGGCTACACCTTC
CDR3 protein: CASSINGQYYGYTF

D gene: TRBD2
clone size: .
V gene: TRBV6-1
J gene: TRBJ2-6
CDR3 DNA: TGTGCCAGCGCACGGGAGGCTGGGGCCAACGTCCTGACTTTC
CDR3 protein: CASAREAGANVLTF

D gene: TRBD1
clone size: .
V gene: TRBV15
J gene: TRBJ2-7
CDR3 DNA: TGTGCCACCAGCAGAGCTACGGGACAGGGACGATCGTTGTACGAGCAGTACTTC
CDR3 protein: CATSRATGQGRSLYEQYF

D gene: .
clone size: .
V gene: TRBV15
J gene: TRBJ1-1
CDR3 DNA: TGTGCCACCAGCAAATGGGTTGAGGGAGGCACTGAAGCTTTCTTT
CDR3 protein: CATSKWVEGGTEAFF

D gene: TRBD2
clone size: once
V gene: TRBV7-9
J gene: TRBJ2-7
CDR3 DNA: TGTGCCAGCAGAGGGAGGAGCGGGAGTACGGGGGAGCAGTACTTC
CDR3 protein: CASRGRSGSTGEQYF

D gene: TRBD1
clone size: .
V gene: TRBV30
J gene: TRBJ1-2
CDR3 DNA: TGTGCCTGGAGTACTCAGGGGGCGCACTATGGCTACACCTTC
CDR3 protein: CAWSTQGAHYGYTF

D gene: .
clone size: .
V gene: TRBV7-2
J gene: TRBJ2-3
CDR3 DNA: TGTGCCAGCAGCTTAAGGGAGTTGCGAACTAGCACAGATACGCAGTATTTT
CDR3 protein: CASSLRELRTSTDTQYF

D gene: .
clone size: .
V gene: TRBV9
J gene: TRBJ2-7
CDR3 DNA: TGTGCCAGCAGCGCCGAGGCCCCGGCGGGCTACGAGCAGTACTTC
CDR3 protein: CASSAEAPAGYEQYF

D gene: TRBD2
clone size: .
V gene: TRBV7-9
J gene: TRBJ2-3
CDR3 DNA: TGTGCCAGCAGCCCCCAGCGGGGTAGCGGGAGGACAGATACGCAGTATTTT
CDR3 protein: CASSPQRGSGRTDTQYF

D gene: .
clone size: few
V gene: TRBV7-2
J gene: TRBJ2-7
CDR3 DNA: TGTGCCAGCAGCAAAAGGGGCGAGCAGTACTTC
CDR3 protein: CASSKRGEQYF

D gene: TRBD1
clone size: .
V gene: TRBV28
J gene: TRBJ1-2
CDR3 DNA: TGTGCCAGCAGTACCCTAGGGGGCAGTCTTAACTATGGCTACACCTTC
CDR3 protein: CASSTLGGSLNYGYTF

D gene: TRBD1
clone size: .
V gene: TRBV6-5
J gene: TRBJ2-7
CDR3 DNA: TGTGCCAGCAGTCGACCCGGGGACAGGACCTACGAGCAGTACTTC
CDR3 protein: CASSRPGDRTYEQYF

D gene: .
clone size: once
V gene: TRBV18
J gene: TRBJ2-2
CDR3 DNA: TGTGCCAGCTCACCTTCTAGAAACACCGGGGAGCTGTTTTTT
CDR3 protein: CASSPSRNTGELFF

D gene: TRBD1
clone size: few
V gene: TRBV6-5
J gene: TRBJ1-2
CDR3 DNA: TGTGCCAGCAGTTACTCCGCAACAGGGGCGGGTGGCTACACCTTC
CDR3 protein: CASSYSATGAGGYTF

D gene: TRBD2
clone size: .
V gene: TRBV7-2
J gene: TRBJ2-3
CDR3 DNA: TGTGCCAGCAGCCGGACTAGCGGGAGCACAGATACGCAGTATTTT
CDR3 protein: CASSRTSGSTDTQYF

D gene: TRBD1
clone size: .
V gene: TRBV19
J gene: TRBJ1-3
CDR3 DNA: TGTGCCAGTAGTGCCAGGGACAGGAGCTCTGGAAACACCATATATTTT
CDR3 protein: CASSARDRSSGNTIYF

D gene: .
clone size: .
V gene: TRBV5-1
J gene: TRBJ2-3
CDR3 DNA: TGCGCCAGCAATGCGCCTGACACAGATACGCAGTATTTT
CDR3 protein: CASNAPDTDTQYF

D gene: TRBD1
clone size: .
V gene: TRBV19
J gene: TRBJ2-1
CDR3 DNA: TGTGCCAGTAGTATAGGGGGACAGGGGGCCGGCAATGAGCAGTTCTTC
CDR3 protein: CASSIGGQGAGNEQFF

D gene: TRBD1
clone size: .
V gene: TRBV7-2
J gene: TRBJ2-4
CDR3 DNA: TGTGCCAGCAGCTTGGGACAGGGGCTAGCCAAAAACATTCAGTACTTC
CDR3 protein: CASSLGQGLAKNIQYF

D gene: .
clone size: .
V gene: TRBV5-6
J gene: TRBJ2-7
CDR3 DNA: TGTGCCAGCAGCTCCTCTAGTCTCCGCTACGAGCAGTACTTC
CDR3 protein: CASSSSSLRYEQYF